This entry lists 20 T cell receptor beta chains sequenced from one sample in a study of T cells in Graves' hyperthyroidism and ophthalmopathy. RNA transcripts yielded amplified TCR beta CDR3 regions. Using the HTBI primer set, a first-round RT-PCR was run on the TCR CDR3. Via MiXCR, TCRdb re-called the multiplex PCR reads, giving one row per CDR3 protein. The data show approximately 620,000 distinct CDR3 sequences, about 16% seen once. The sample taken for sequencing was blood. These receptors all come from a woman aged 40 to 55 with Graves' ophthalmopathy.

This clonotype was seen ten or more times. V is TRBV11-3 and J is TRBJ2-3; the D gene is possibly TRBD2 (6 bases). V lost 5 bases and J lost 4, with 13 bases in between. Per the germline V gene, CDR1 is SGHNT and CDR2 is YENEEA. CDR3 length: 14 amino acids. CDR3 sequence: CASSPWGVADTQYF. The DNA of the CDR3 is TGTGCCAGCAGCCCATGGGGGGTCGCAGATACGCAGTATTTT.

This clonotype was observed a handful of times. The V and J genes are TRBV20-1 and TRBJ2-5; D is uncertain. This CDR3 comprises 13 residues. Looked up from germline, CDR1 is DFQATT and CDR2 is SNEGSKA (reference sequence). The V gene lost 6 bases and the J gene lost 5 bases, with 16 bases spanning the gap. CDR3 sequence: CSAGTTALETQYF. CDR3 nucleotides: TGCAGTGCCGGCACGACCGCACTGGAGACCCAGTACTTC.

This clonotype was counted between two and nine times. The genes are TRBV27 and TRBJ2-1; maybe TRBD2 (5 bases). Trimming removed 3 bases from V and 5 bases from J, with 14 bases in between. The CDR3 consists of 15 residues. Germline V gene data show CDR1 as MNHEY and CDR2 as SMNVEV (reference sequence). The CDR3 reads CASSFWRVAHNEQFF. In DNA, the CDR3 is TGTGCCAGCAGTTTCTGGCGGGTAGCCCACAATGAGCAGTTCTTC.

This clonotype came up many times. The chain has TRBV5-1 and TRBJ2-7, with D tentatively TRBD1 (5 bases). The length of the CDR3 is 14 residues. Trimming shortened V by 4 bases and J by 4 bases, and 15 bases separated the two germline ends. Germline CDR1 SGHRS, CDR2 YFSETQ. The CDR3 sequence: CASSQQVLGYEQYF. The CDR3 DNA follows: TGCGCCAGCAGCCAACAGGTGTTGGGATACGAGCAGTACTTC.

This clonotype was found a few times. This chain connects TRBV9 to TRBJ1-1; tentatively, D is TRBD1 (6 bases). V gave up 3 bases and J gave up 1 base, with 13 bases separating them. Germline V gene data show CDR1 as SGDLS and CDR2 as YYNGEE. The CDR3 is 15 amino acids. CDR3: CASSGLGHPNTEAFF. CDR3 coding DNA: TGTGCCAGCAGCGGACTGGGACACCCGAACACTGAAGCTTTCTTT.

In this sample, this clonotype turned up many times. This CDR3 reads CASSFFRDSTDTQYF. CDR3 nucleotide sequence: TGTGCCAGCAGCTTTTTTCGGGACAGCACAGATACGCAGTATTTT. V gene TRBV11-2 combines with J gene TRBJ2-3, with D perhaps assigned TRBD1 or TRBD2 (5 bases each). Trimming left V 3 bases short and J 0 bases short, with 10 bases between. Germline assignment: CDR1 SGHAT and CDR2 FQNNGV. The CDR3 is 15 amino acids.

The rearrangement joins TRBV5-1 to TRBJ2-7; weak D call: TRBD1 (5 bases). In germline, CDR1 is SGHRS, CDR2 YFSETQ. The ends were cut back, 0 bases at V and 5 bases at J, with 18 bases in the middle. CDR3 length: 16 amino acids. The CDR3 reads CASSLDGLVVGDEQYF. For the CDR3, the DNA is TGCGCCAGCAGCTTGGATGGATTGGTCGTAGGGGACGAGCAGTACTTC.

The table lists this clonotype with many counts. V is TRBV27 and J is TRBJ2-7; 7 positions match TRBD1. V lost 2 bases, J lost 1 base, and 5 bases stayed unmatched. This CDR3 has 15 residues. CDR1 and CDR2 (germline): MNHEY, SMNVEV (reference sequence). CDR3 DNA: TGTGCCAGCAGTTTAAAGGGGGCAACGTCCTACGAGCAGTACTTC. This sequence encodes CASSLKGATSYEQYF.

This clonotype was found a few times. CDR3 bases: TGTGCCAGCAGTTTAGGGACCCACTCCTACAATGAGCAGTTCTTC. The encoded protein is CASSLGTHSYNEQFF. The chain is built from TRBV12-3 or TRBV12-4 and TRBJ2-1; D ambiguous. Trimming stripped 1 base from V and 0 bases from J, with 7 bases between. The CDR3 contains 15 residues.

This clonotype has just a few counts. The genes are TRBV2 and TRBJ1-3; D is unresolved. The V end lost 7 bases, the J end lost 0 bases, and 7 bases lay between the germline ends. The germline CDR1 and CDR2 sequences are SNHLY and FYNNEI. The CDR3 runs to 13 residues. The CDR3 protein is CASTFGSGNTIYF. CDR3 in DNA: TGTGCCAGCACATTCGGCTCTGGAAACACCATATATTTT.

At least ten counts were recorded for this clonotype. V is TRBV5-1 and J is TRBJ2-5; D gene ambiguous. The CDR3 loop spans 13 amino acids. Germline CDR1 reads SGHRS; CDR2 reads YFSETQ. Trimming left V 4 bases short and J 4 bases short, with 11 bases between. CDR3 residues: CASSQGPVETQYF. The CDR3 DNA reads as TGCGCCAGCAGCCAAGGGCCCGTAGAGACCCAGTACTTC.

This rearrangement joins TRBV12-3 or TRBV12-4 to TRBJ1-3; TRBD1 might be the D (6 bases). This CDR3 spans 13 amino acids. V was cut by 2 bases and J by 4 bases, with 6 bases left in between. CDR3 DNA sequence: TGTGCCAGCAGTTTAACAGGGGGAAACACCATATATTTT. This codes for CASSLTGGNTIYF.

This clonotype came up many times. V gene TRBV5-1 combines with J gene TRBJ2-7; perhaps TRBD1 as D (7 bases). V gave up 4 bases and J gave up 7 bases, with 24 bases separating them. This CDR3 contains 16 residues. Germline lookup yields CDR1 SGHRS and CDR2 YFSETQ. CDR3 sequence reads: CASSPFVGGRQGEQYF. The CDR3 region has the DNA TGCGCCAGCAGCCCCTTCGTTGGAGGGAGACAGGGAGAGCAGTACTTC.

This clonotype was counted ten times or more. J is TRBJ2-3 and V is TRBV7-8, with D maybe TRBD1 (5 bases). Trimming took 7 bases from V and 4 from J, leaving 9 bases between them. Germline assignment: CDR1 SGHVS and CDR2 FQNEAQ. The CDR3 loop spans 12 amino acids. This CDR3 reads CASTQTADTQYF. The CDR3 DNA reads as TGTGCCAGCACCCAGACAGCAGATACGCAGTATTTT. The whole variable domain, filled in from reference TRBV7-8 and TRBJ2-3, reads GAGVSQSPRYKVAKRGQDVALRCDPISGHVSLFWYQQALGQGPEFLTYFQNEAQLDKSGLPSDRFFAERPEGSVSTLKIQRTQQEDSAVYLCASTQTADTQYFGPGTRLTVL.

This clonotype was detected only a few times. The chain joins TRBV6-2 or TRBV6-3 to TRBJ2-7; perhaps TRBD2 as D (5 bases). Germline lookup yields CDR1 MNHEY and CDR2 SVGEGT. This CDR3 has 15 amino acids. V was clipped by 6 bases and J by 3 bases, with 18 bases between them. The CDR3 sequence is CASSLPEDSSYEQYF. The CDR3 nucleotides are TGTGCCAGCAGCCTCCCCGAGGACTCCAGCTACGAGCAGTACTTC.

This clonotype appeared many times. The chain has TRBV28 and TRBJ1-5; 7 bases are shared with TRBD1. The CDR3 extends over 15 amino acids. The V segment lost 5 bases and the J segment 3 bases; nucleotides outside the gene matches: 7. Looked up from germline, CDR1 is MDHEN and CDR2 is SYDVKM. The CDR3 loop is CASSAMTGNNQPQHF. CDR3 sequence (DNA): TGTGCCAGCAGTGCCATGACAGGGAACAATCAGCCCCAGCATTTT.

This chain connects TRBV11-2 to TRBJ1-4; maybe TRBD1 (6 bases). The germline V and J ends were trimmed by 1 base and 7 bases, with 13 bases remaining between them. Germline V gives CDR1 SGHAT, CDR2 FQNNGV. The length of the CDR3 is 15 residues. Written as DNA, the CDR3 is TGTGCCAGCAGCTTAGTGGGGGGCTTTGGTGAAAAACTGTTTTTT. Translated, it gives CASSLVGGFGEKLFF. The full variable domain, rest sourced from reference TRBV11-2 and TRBJ1-4, is EAGVAQSPRYKIIEKRQSVAFWCNPISGHATLYWYQQILGQGPKLLIQFQNNGVVDDSQLPKDRFSAERLKGVDSTLKIQPAKLEDSAVYLCASSLVGGFGEKLFFGSGTQLSVL.

This chain uses TRBV5-1 with TRBJ2-3; D is ambiguous. V dropped 4 bases and J dropped 0 bases, with 12 bases sitting between them. From germline, CDR1 is SGHRS and CDR2 YFSETQ. The CDR3 runs to 15 residues. DNA of the CDR3: TGCGCCAGCAGCGTCCTGGGCGTAAGCACAGATACGCAGTATTTT. Its translation: CASSVLGVSTDTQYF. The full variable domain, completed using reference TRBV5-1 and TRBJ2-3, is KAGVTQTPRYLIKTRGQQVTLSCSPISGHRSVSWYQQTPGQGLQFLFEYFSETQRNKGNFPGRFSGRQFSNSRSEMNVSTLELGDSALYLCASSVLGVSTDTQYFGPGTRLTVL.

This clonotype has a handful of counts. This rearrangement joins TRBV2 to TRBJ2-7; 7 bases are shared with TRBD1. The V and J ends lost 2 bases and 6 bases, in that order; junction bases with no gene match: 4. In germline, CDR1 is SNHLY, CDR2 FYNNEI. The CDR3 runs to 13 residues. CDR3 DNA: TGTGCCAGCAGTGAACAACAGGGGTCCGAGCAGTACTTC. Translated, it gives CASSEQQGSEQYF.

V usage is TRBV19 and J usage is TRBJ1-4; no clear D. The CDR3 is 11 residues long. The germline V gene encodes CDR1 LNHDA and CDR2 SQIVND (reference sequence). V lost 5 bases to trimming and J lost 8 bases, with 6 bases between them. This CDR3 reads CASSLKEKLFF. The CDR3, as DNA: TGTGCCAGTAGTCTTAAGGAAAAACTGTTTTTT.